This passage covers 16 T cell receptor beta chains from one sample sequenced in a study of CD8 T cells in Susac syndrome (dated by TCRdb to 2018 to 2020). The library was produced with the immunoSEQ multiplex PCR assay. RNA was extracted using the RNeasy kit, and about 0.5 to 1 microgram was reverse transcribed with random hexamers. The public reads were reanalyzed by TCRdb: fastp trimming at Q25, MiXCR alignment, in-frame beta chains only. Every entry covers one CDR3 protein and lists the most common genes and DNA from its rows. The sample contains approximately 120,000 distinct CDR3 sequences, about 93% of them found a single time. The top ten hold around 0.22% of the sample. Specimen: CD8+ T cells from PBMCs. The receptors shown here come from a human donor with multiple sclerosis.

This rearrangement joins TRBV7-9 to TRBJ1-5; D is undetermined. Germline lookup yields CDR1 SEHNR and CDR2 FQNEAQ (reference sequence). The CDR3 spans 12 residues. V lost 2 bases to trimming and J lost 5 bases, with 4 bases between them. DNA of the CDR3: TGTGCCAGCAGCTTATTGGATCAGCCCCAGCATTTT. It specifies CASSLLDQPQHF.

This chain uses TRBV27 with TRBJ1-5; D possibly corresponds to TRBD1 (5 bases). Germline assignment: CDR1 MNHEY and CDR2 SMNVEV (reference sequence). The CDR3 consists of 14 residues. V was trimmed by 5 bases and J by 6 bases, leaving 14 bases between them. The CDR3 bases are TGTGCCAGCAGTCTCCGGGGCGAGGGTCAGCCCCAGCATTTT. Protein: CASSLRGEGQPQHF.

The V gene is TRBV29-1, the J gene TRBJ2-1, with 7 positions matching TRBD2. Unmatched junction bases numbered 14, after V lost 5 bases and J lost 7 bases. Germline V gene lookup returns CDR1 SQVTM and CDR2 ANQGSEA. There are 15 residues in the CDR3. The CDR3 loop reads CSVSSVGQGGNEQFF. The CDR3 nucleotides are TGCAGCGTTTCCTCCGTGGGGCAGGGAGGGAATGAGCAGTTCTTC.

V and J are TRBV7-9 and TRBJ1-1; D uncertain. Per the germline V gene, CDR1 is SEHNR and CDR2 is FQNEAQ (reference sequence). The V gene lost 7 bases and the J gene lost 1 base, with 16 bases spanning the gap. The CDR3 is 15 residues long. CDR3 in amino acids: CASTPPLQRNTEAFF. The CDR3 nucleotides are TGTGCCAGCACTCCTCCCCTACAAAGGAACACTGAAGCTTTCTTT.

CDR3 protein: CASSFGNEEELFF. The CDR3 region has the DNA TGTGCCAGCAGCTTCGGTAACGAAGAGGAGCTGTTTTTT. J is TRBJ2-2 and V is TRBV7-9; D is uncertain. CDR3 length: 13 residues. With 3 bases removed from V and 10 bases from J, the gap between germline ends came to 12 bases. Germline CDR1 reads SEHNR; CDR2 reads FQNEAQ (reference sequence).

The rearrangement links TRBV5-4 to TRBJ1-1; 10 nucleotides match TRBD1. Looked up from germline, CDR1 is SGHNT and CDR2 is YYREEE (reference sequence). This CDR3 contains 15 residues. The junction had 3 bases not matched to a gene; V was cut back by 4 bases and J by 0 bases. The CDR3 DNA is TGTGCCAGCAGCCGCGGACAGGGGGTGAACACTGAAGCTTTCTTT. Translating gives CASSRGQGVNTEAFF.

DNA for the CDR3: TGTGCCACCTATGAGGGCGGGGTGACACCCCTCCACTTT. It encodes CATYEGGVTPLHF. V gene TRBV30 combines with J gene TRBJ1-6; D unresolved. Trimming cost V 8 bases and J 11 bases, with 19 bases left between them. Per germline, CDR1 GTSNPN and CDR2 SVGIG (reference sequence). This CDR3 is built from 13 residues. The complete variable domain, with remaining parts taken from reference TRBV30 and TRBJ1-6, reads SQTIHQWPATLVQPVGSPLSLECTVEGTSNPNLYWYRQAAGRGLQLLFYSVGIGQISSEVPQNLSASRPQDRQFILSSKKLLLSDSGFYLCATYEGGVTPLHFGNGTRLTVT.

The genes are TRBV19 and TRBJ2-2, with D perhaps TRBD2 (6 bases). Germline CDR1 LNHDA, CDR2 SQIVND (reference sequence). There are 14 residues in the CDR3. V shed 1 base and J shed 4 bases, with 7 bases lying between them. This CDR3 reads CASSIVGGTGELFF. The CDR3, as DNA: TGTGCCAGTAGTATAGTCGGGGGCACCGGGGAGCTGTTTTTT. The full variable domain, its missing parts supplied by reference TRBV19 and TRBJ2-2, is DGGITQSPKYLFRKEGQNVTLSCEQNLNHDAMYWYRQDPGQGLRLIYYSQIVNDFQKGDIAEGYSVSREKKESFPLTVTSAQKNPTAFYLCASSIVGGTGELFFGEGSRLTVL.

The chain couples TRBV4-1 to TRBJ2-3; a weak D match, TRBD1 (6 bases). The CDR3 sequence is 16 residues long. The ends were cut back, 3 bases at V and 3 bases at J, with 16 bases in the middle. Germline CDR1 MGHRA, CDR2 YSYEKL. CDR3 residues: CASSHVQGFFTDTQYF. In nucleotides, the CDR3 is TGCGCCAGCAGCCACGTACAGGGATTTTTTACAGATACGCAGTATTTT.

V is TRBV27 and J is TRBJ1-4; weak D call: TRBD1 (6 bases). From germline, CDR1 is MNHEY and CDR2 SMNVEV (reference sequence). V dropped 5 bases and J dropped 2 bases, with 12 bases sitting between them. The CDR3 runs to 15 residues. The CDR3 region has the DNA TGTGCCAGCAGTGGCCGGACAGATACTAATGAAAAACTGTTTTTT. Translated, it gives CASSGRTDTNEKLFF.

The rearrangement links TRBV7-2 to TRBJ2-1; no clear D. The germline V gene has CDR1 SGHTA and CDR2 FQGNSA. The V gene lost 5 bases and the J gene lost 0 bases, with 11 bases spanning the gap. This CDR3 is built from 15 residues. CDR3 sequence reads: CASSTTPSSYNEQFF. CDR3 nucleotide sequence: TGTGCCAGCAGCACGACTCCGAGCTCCTACAATGAGCAGTTCTTC.

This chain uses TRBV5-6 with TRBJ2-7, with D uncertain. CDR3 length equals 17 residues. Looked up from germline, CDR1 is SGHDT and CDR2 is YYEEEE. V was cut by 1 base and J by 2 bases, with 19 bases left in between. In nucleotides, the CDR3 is TGTGCCAGCAGCTTGTTATTCGGTGGGTTAACGCCCTACGAGCAGTACTTC. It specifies CASSLLFGGLTPYEQYF.

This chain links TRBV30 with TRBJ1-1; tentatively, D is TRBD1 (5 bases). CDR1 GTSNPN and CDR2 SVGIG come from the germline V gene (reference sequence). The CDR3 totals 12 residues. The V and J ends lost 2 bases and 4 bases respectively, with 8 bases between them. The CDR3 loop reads CAWSFGGTEAFF. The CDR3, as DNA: TGTGCCTGGAGTTTTGGGGGCACTGAAGCTTTCTTT.

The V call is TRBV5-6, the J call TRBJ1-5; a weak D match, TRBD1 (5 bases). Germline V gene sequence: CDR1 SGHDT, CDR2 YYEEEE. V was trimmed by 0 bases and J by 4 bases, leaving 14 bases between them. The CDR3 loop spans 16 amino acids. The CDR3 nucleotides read TGTGCCAGCAGCTTGGGAGACGGAGGGGATAATCAGCCCCAGCATTTT. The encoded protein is CASSLGDGGDNQPQHF.

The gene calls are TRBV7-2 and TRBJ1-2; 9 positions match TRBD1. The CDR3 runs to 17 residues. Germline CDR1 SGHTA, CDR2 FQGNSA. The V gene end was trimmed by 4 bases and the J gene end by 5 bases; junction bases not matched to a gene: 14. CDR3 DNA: TGTGCCAGCAGCTCCGCCGCTTCGGACAGGGGAGGATATGGCTACACCTTC. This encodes CASSSAASDRGGYGYTF.

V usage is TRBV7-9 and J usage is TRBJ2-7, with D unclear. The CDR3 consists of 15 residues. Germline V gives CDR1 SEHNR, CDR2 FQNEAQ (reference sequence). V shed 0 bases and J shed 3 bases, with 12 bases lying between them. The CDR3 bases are TGTGCCAGCAGCTTAGCGACTGGCAGGCTCTACGAGCAGTACTTC. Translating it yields CASSLATGRLYEQYF.